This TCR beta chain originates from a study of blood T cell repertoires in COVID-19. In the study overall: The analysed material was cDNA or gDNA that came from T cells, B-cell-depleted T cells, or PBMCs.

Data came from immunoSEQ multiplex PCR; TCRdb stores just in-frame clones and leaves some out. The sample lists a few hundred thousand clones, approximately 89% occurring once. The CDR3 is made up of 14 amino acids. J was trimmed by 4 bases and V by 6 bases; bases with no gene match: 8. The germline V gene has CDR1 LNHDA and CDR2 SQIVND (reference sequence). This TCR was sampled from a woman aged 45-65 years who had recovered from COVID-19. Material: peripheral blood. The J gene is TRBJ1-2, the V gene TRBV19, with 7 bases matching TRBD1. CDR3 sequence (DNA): TGTGCCAGTAGGAAAACAGGGGTCGGCTATGGCTACACCTTC. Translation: CASRKTGVGYGYTF.